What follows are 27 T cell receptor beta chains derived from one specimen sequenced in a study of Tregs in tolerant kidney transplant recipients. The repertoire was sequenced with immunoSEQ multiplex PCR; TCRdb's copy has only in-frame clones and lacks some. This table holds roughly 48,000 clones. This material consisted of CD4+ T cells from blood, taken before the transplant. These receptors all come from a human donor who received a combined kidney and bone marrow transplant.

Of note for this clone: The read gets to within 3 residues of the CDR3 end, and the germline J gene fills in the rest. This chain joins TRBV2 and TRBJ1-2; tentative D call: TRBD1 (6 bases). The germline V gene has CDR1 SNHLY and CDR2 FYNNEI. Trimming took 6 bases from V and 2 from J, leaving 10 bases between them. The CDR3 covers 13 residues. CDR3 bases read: TGTGCCAGCAGCACGGACAGAAACTATGGC. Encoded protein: CASSTDRNYG. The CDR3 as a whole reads CASSTDRNYGYTF.

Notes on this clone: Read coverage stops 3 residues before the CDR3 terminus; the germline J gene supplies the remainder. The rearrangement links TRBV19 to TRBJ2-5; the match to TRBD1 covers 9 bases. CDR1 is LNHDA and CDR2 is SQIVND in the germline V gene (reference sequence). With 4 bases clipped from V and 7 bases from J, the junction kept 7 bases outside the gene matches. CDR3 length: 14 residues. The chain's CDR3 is CASSTGQGGSTQYF. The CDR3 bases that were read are TGTGCCAGTAGTACGGGACAGGGAGGATCGACC.

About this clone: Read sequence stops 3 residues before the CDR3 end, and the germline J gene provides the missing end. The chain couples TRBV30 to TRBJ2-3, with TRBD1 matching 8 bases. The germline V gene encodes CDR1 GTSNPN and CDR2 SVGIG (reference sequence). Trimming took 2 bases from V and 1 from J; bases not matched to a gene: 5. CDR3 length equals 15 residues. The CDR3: CAWSPGGSGTDTQYF. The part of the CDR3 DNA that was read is TGTGCCTGGAGTCCAGGGGGCTCAGGCACAGATACG.

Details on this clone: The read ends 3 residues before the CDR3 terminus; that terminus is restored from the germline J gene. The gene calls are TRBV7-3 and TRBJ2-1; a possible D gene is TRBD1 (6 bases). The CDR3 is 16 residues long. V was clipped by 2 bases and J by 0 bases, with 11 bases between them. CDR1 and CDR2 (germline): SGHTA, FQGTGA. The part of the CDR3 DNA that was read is TGTGCCAGCAGCTTAGCAGGGACAACCTCCTACAATGAG. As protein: CASSLAGTTSYNE. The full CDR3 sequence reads CASSLAGTTSYNEQFF.

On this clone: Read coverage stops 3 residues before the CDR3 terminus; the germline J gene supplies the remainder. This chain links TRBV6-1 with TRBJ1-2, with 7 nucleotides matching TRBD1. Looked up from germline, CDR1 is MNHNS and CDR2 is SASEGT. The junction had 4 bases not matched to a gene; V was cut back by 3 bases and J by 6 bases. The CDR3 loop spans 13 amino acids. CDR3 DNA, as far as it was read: TGTGCCAGCAGTGAGGGGACAGCCCATGGC. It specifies CASSEGTAHG. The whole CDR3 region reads CASSEGTAHGYTF.

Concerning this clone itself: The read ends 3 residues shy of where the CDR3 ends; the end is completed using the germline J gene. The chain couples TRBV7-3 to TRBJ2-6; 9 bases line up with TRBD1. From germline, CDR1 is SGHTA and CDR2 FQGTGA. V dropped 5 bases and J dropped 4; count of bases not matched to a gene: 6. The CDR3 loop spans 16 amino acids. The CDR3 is CASSVTGGVGANVLTF. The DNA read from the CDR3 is TGTGCCAGCAGCGTCACAGGGGGCGTCGGGGCCAACGTC.

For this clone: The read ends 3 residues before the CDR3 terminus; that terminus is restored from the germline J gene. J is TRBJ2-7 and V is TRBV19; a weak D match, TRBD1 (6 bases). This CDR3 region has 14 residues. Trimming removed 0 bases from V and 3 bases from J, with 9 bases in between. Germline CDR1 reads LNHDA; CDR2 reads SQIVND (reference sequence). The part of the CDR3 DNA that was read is TGTGCCAGTAGTATAGATTCCAGGGGCTACGAG. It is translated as CASSIDSRGYE. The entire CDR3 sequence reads CASSIDSRGYEQYF.

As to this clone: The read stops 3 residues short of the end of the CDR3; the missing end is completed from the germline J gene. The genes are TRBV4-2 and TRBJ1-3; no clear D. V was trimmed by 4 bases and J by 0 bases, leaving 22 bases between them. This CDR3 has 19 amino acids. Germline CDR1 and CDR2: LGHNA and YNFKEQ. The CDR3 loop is CASSPGAGGTGSSGNTIYF. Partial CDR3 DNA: TGTGCCAGCAGCCCTGGTGCGGGTGGTACGGGGAGCTCTGGAAACACC.

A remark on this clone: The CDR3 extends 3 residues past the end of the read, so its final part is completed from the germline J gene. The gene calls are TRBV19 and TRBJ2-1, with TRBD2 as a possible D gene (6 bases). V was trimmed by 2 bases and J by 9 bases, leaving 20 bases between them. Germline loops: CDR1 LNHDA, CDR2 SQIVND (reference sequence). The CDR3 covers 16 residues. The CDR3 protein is CASSIPSAGGPGEQFF. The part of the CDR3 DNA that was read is TGTGCCAGTAGTATACCTTCAGCTGGAGGGCCAGGTGAG.

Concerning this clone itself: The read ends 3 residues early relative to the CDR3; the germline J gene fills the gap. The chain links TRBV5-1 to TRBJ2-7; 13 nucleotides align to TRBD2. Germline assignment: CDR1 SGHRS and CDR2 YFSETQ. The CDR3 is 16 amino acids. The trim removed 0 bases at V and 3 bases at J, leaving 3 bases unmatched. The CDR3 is CASSLGGTSGNYEQYF. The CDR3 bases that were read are TGCGCCAGCAGCTTGGGGGGGACTAGCGGGAACTACGAG. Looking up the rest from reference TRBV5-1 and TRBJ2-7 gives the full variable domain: KAGVTQTPRYLIKTRGQQVTLSCSPISGHRSVSWYQQTPGQGLQFLFEYFSETQRNKGNFPGRFSGRQFSNSRSEMNVSTLELGDSALYLCASSLGGTSGNYEQYFGPGTRLTVT.

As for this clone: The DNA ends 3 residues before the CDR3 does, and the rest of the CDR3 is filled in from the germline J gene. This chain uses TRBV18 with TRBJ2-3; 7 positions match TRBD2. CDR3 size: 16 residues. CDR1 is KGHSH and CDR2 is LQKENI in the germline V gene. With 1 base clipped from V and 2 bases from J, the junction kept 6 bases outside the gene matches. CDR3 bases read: TGTGCCAGCTCACCACGCCTCGGGACTAACACAGATACG. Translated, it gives CASSPRLGTNTDT. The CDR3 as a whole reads CASSPRLGTNTDTQYF.

The DNA read from the CDR3 is TGTGCCTGGAGTGTAGGGGGGACAGTTCCCTACGAG. Encoded protein: CAWSVGGTVPYE. The entire CDR3 protein reads CAWSVGGTVPYEQYF. This rearrangement joins TRBV30 to TRBJ2-7; D might be TRBD1 (7 bases). The CDR3 goes on 3 residues after the read ends, and that part is filled in from the germline J gene. V was pared by 0 bases and J by 2 bases, with 14 bases between. Germline V gene data show CDR1 as GTSNPN and CDR2 as SVGIG (reference sequence). The CDR3 has 15 amino acids.

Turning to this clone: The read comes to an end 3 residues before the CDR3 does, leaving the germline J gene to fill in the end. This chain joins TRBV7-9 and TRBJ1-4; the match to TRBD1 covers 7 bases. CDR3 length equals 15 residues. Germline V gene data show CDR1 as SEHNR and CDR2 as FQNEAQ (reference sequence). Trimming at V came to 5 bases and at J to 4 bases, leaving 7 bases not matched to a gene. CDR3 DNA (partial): TGTGCCAGCAGCATCGCAGGACAGGTTAATGAAAAA. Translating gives CASSIAGQVNEK. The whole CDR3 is CASSIAGQVNEKLFF.

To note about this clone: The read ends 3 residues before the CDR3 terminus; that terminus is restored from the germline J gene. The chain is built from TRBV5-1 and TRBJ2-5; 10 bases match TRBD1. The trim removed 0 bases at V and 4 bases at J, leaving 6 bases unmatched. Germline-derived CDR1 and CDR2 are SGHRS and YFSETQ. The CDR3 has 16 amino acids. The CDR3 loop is CASSLAVGTGVETQYF. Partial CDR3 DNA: TGCGCCAGCAGCTTGGCCGTAGGGACAGGGGTAGAGACC.

The part of the CDR3 DNA that was read is TGTGCCAGCAGCCGGGGGTCGGATCAGCCC. This encodes CASSRGSDQP. The CDR3 in its entirety is CASSRGSDQPQHF. The V call is TRBV7-2, the J call TRBJ1-5; D might be TRBD1 (5 bases). The CDR3 goes on 3 residues after the read ends, and that part is filled in from the germline J gene. The V gene lost 5 bases and the J gene lost 5 bases, with 10 bases spanning the gap. From germline, CDR1 is SGHTA and CDR2 FQGNSA. The CDR3 is made up of 13 amino acids.

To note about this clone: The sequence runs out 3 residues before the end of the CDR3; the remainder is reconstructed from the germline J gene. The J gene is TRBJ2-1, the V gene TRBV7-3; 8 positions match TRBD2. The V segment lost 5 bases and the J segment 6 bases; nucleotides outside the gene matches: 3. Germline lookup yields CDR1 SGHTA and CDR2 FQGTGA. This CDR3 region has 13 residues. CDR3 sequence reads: CASSPGTSNEQFF. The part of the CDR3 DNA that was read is TGTGCCAGCAGCCCCGGGACTAGCAATGAG. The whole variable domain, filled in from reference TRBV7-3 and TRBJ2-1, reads GAGVSQTPSNKVTEKGKYVELRCDPISGHTALYWYRQSLGQGPEFLIYFQGTGAADDSGLPNDRFFAVRPEGSVSTLKIQRTERGDSAVYLCASSPGTSNEQFFGPGTRLTVL.

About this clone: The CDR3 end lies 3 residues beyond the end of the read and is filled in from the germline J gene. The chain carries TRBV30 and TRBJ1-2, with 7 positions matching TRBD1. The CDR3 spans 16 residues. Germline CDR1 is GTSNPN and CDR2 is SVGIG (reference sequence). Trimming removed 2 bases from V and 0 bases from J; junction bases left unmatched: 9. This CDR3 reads CAWSYDRDLANYGYTF. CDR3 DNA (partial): TGTGCCTGGAGTTACGACAGGGATTTGGCTAACTATGGC.

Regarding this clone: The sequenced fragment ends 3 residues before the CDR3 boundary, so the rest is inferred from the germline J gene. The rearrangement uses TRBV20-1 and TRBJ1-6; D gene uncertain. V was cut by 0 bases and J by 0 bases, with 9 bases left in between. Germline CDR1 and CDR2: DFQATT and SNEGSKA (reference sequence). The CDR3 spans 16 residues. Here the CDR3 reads CSARDRRASYNSPLHF. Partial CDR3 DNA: TGCAGTGCTAGAGATCGAAGGGCCTCCTATAATTCACCC.

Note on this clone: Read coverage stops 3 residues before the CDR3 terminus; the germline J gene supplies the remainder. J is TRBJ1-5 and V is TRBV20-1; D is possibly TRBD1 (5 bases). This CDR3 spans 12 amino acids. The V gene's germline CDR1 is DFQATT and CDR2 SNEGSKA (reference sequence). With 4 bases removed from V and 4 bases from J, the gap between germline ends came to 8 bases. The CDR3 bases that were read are TGCAGTGCTACGTCAGGGAATCAGCCC. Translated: CSATSGNQP. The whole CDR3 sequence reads CSATSGNQPQHF.

This CDR3 is CASSPAVHNEQFF. The part of the CDR3 DNA that was read is TGTGCCAGCAGCCCCGCGGTTCACAATGAG. The chain combines TRBV7-2 with TRBJ2-1, with D uncertain. The read terminates 3 residues before the CDR3 end, so the remaining end is supplied by the germline J gene. The CDR3 spans 13 residues. Trimming stripped 5 bases from V and 5 bases from J, with 10 bases between. Per germline, CDR1 SGHTA and CDR2 FQGNSA.

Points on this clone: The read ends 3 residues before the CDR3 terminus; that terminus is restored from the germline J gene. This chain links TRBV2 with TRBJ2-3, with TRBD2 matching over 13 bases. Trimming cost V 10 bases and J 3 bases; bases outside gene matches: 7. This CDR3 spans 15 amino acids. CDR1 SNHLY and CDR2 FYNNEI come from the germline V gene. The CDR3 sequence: CATREGLAGTDTQYF. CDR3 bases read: TGTGCCACCCGGGAGGGACTAGCGGGAACAGATACG.

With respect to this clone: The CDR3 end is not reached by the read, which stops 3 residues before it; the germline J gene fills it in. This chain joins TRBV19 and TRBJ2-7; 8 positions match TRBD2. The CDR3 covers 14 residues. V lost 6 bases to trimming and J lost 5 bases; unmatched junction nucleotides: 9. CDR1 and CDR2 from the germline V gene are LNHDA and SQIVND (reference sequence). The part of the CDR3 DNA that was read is TGTGCCAGTAGCGCGGGGGGAGATTCTAACGAG. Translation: CASSAGGDSNE. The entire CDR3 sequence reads CASSAGGDSNEQYF.

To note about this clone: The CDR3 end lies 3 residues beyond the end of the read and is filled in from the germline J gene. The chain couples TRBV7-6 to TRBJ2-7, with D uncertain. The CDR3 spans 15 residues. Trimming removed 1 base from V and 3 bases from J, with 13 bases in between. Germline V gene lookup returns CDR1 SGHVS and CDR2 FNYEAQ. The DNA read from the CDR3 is TGTGCCAGCAGCTTAGGGGCTTCCGTGATCTACGAG. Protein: CASSLGASVIYE. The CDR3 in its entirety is CASSLGASVIYEQYF.

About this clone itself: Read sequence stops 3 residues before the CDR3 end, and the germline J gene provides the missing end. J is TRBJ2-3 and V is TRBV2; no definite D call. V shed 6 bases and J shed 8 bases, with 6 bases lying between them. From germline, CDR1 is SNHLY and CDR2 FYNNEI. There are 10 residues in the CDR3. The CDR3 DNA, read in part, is TGTGCCAGCAGCGTCAGTACG. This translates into CASSVST. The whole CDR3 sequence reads CASSVSTQYF.

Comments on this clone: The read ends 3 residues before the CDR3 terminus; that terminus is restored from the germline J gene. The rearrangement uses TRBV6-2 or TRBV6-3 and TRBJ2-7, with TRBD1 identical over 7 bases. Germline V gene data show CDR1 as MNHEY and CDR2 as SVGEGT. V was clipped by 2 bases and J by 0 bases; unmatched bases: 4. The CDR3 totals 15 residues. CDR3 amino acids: CASSYPRGSSYEQYF. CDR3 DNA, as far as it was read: TGTGCCAGCAGTTACCCCAGGGGGAGCTCCTACGAG.

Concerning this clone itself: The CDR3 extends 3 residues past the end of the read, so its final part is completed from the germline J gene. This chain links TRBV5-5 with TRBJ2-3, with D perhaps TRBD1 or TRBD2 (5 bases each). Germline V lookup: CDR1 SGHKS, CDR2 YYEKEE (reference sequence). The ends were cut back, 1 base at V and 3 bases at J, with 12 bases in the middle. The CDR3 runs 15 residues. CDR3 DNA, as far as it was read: TGTGCCAGCAGCTTGTGGCAGGGAGATACAGATACG. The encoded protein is CASSLWQGDTDT. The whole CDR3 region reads CASSLWQGDTDTQYF.

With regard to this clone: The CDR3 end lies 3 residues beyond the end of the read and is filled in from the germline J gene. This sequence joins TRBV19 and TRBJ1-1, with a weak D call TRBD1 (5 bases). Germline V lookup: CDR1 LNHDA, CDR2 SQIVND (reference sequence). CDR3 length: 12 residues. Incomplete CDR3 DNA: TGTGCCAGTAGTTTCGCTCGGGGGGAA. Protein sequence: CASSFARGE. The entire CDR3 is CASSFARGEAFF. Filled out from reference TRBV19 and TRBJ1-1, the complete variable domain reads DGGITQSPKYLFRKEGQNVTLSCEQNLNHDAMYWYRQDPGQGLRLIYYSQIVNDFQKGDIAEGYSVSREKKESFPLTVTSAQKNPTAFYLCASSFARGEAFFGQGTRLTVV.